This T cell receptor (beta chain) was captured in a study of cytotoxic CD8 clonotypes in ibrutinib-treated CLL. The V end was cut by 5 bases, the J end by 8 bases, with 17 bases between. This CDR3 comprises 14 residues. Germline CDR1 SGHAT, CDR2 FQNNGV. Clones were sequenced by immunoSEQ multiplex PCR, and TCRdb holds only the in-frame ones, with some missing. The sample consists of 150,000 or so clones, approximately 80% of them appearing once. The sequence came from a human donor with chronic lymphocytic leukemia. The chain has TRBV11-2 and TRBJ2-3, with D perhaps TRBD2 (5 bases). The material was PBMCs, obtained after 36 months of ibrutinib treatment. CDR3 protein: CASSLFGETFTQYF. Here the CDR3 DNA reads TGTGCCAGCAGCCTTTTCGGGGAGACCTTTACGCAGTATTTT.